This T cell receptor (beta chain) emerged from a study of cytomegalovirus exposure and HLA in healthy donors. V lost 5 bases and J lost 0, with 11 bases in between. The length of the CDR3 is 15 residues. Germline assignment: CDR1 SGHAT and CDR2 FQNNGV. Profiled with immunoSEQ multiplex PCR; TCRdb holds only in-frame clones, not every one. The sample consists of hundreds of thousands of clones, roughly 84% of them appearing once. The origin of this receptor is a man aged 18 to 29 in good health and CMV-seropositive. Sequenced input: PBMCs. V usage is TRBV11-2 and J usage is TRBJ2-1; D might be TRBD2 (7 bases). The CDR3 DNA follows: TGTGCCAGCAGCCGGGGGGCAGGCTCCTACAATGAGCAGTTCTTC. The encoded protein is CASSRGAGSYNEQFF.